This T cell receptor beta chain was sequenced during a study of blood T cell repertoires in COVID-19. The CDR3 covers 16 residues. Germline CDR1 and CDR2: SGHVS and FNYEAQ. V gave up 5 bases and J gave up 5 bases, with 21 bases separating them. Original processing methods: Nucleated cell number was recorded as an estimate derived from reference gene primer amplification. Sequencing used immunoSEQ multiplex PCR; TCRdb keeps in-frame clones, though not all of them. The D gene and trimming were derived from the DNA, and the V and J assignments and clone size from that table. The repertoire holds around 340,000 clones, with more than 70% as singletons.

The source of this sequence is a woman aged 25-40 years who had been exposed to COVID-19. This chain connects TRBV7-6 to TRBJ1-2; TRBD1 might be the D (6 bases). The sequenced material came from PBMCs or T cells enriched from blood (not recorded which). The CDR3 spells CASSPLEGGWGYGYTF. As DNA, the CDR3 is TGTGCCAGCAGCCCCCTGGAGGGGGGGTGGGGGTATGGCTACACCTTC.